The entry that follows covers one T cell receptor (beta chain) sequence. Germline loops: CDR1 MNHEY, CDR2 SMNVEV (reference sequence). The CDR3 is 15 residues long. Trimming took 3 bases from V and 1 from J, leaving 11 bases between them. The source of the sample is a study of blood T cell repertoires in COVID-19. Study in general: Researchers got acute and convalescent COVID-19 samples from the United States, Italy and Spain. T cells, B-cell-depleted T cells, or PBMCs supplied cDNA or gDNA.

Per the original methods: Estimation of nucleated cell counts was performed using reference gene primer amplification. Only in-frame clones appear in the TCRdb table, and some are missing; sequencing was by immunoSEQ multiplex PCR. V, J and clone size derive from that table, while D and trimming were established from the DNA sequence. This table holds under 300,000 clones, around 90% found once. Sequences were obtained from peripheral blood. V gene TRBV27 combines with J gene TRBJ2-3; D is possibly TRBD1 (5 bases). The receptor was derived from a woman in her seventies with active or convalescent COVID-19. Here the CDR3 reads CASSLGQGGTDTQYF. The CDR3 DNA sequence: TGTGCCAGCAGTTTGGGGCAGGGTGGCACAGATACGCAGTATTTT.